This T cell receptor beta chain was observed in a study of T cell repertoires in cytomegalovirus infection. At the level of the study: Both CMV infection and a matching HLA type were indicated by public TCR beta signatures. Findings of the study overall: Identification of carriers of CMV plus the relevant HLA was achieved through cumulative public TCR beta family frequency.

The CDR3 covers 15 residues. Unmatched junction bases numbered 6, after V lost 5 bases and J lost 1 base. TCRdb re-analysed the reads in MiXCR, keeping a single row per CDR3 protein. The repertoire consists of roughly 760,000 distinct CDR3 sequences, with under 40% occurring once and the leading ten covering 2.5% to 3.5%. This clonotype was recorded a few times. Its specificity is unknown. The gene calls are TRBV12-3 or TRBV12-4 and TRBJ1-2, with TRBD1 matching over 8 bases. Material for sequencing was PBMCs. The sequence derives from a human donor in good health (CMV status not recorded). Some clones in this sample may be carry-over from other donors' samples. CDR3 sequence reads: CASSRRQGYNYGYTF. Here the CDR3 DNA reads TGTGCCAGCAGTCGCAGACAGGGGTATAACTATGGCTACACCTTC.